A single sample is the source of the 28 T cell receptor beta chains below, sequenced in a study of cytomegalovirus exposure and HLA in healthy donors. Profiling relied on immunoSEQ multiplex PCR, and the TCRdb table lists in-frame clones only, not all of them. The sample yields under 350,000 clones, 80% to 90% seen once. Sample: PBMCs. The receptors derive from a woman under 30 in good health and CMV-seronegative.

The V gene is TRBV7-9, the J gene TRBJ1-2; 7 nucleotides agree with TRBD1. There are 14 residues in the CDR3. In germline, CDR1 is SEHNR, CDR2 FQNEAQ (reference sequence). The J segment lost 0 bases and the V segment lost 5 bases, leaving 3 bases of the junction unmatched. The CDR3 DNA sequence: TGTGCCAGCAGCCGAGGGACAGCTAACTATGGCTACACCTTC. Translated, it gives CASSRGTANYGYTF.

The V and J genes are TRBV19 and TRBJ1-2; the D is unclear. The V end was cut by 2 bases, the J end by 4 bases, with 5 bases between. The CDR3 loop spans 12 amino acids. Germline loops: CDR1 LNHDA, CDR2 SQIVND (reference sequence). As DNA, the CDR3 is TGTGCCAGTAGTATACGTGTCTATGGCTACACCTTC. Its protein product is CASSIRVYGYTF. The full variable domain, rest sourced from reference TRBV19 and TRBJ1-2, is DGGITQSPKYLFRKEGQNVTLSCEQNLNHDAMYWYRQDPGQGLRLIYYSQIVNDFQKGDIAEGYSVSREKKESFPLTVTSAQKNPTAFYLCASSIRVYGYTFGSGTRLTVV.

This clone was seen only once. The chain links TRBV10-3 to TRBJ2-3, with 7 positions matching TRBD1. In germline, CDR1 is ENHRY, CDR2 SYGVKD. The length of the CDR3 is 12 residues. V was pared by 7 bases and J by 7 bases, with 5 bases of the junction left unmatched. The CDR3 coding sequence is TGTGCCATCACCGGGGACAGCAATACGCAGTATTTT. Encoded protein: CAITGDSNTQYF.

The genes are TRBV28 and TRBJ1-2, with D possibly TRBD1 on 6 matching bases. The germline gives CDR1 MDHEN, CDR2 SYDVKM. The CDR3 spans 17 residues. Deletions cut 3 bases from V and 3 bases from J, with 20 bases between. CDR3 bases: TGTGCCAGCAGTTTCCTCCCCGGGACAAGGGACCACTATGGCTACACCTTC. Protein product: CASSFLPGTRDHYGYTF.

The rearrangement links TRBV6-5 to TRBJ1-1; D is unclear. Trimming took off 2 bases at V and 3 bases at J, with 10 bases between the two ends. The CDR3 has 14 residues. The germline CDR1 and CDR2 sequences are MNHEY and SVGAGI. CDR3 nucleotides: TGTGCCAGCAGTTACCGACTCGGCGACACTGAAGCTTTCTTT. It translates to CASSYRLGDTEAFF.

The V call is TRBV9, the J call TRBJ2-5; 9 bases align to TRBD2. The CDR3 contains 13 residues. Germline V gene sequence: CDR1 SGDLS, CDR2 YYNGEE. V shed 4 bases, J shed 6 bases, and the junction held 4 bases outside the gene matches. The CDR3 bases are TGTGCCAGCAGCCCAGCGGGGGGAAAGACCCAGTACTTC. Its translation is CASSPAGGKTQYF.

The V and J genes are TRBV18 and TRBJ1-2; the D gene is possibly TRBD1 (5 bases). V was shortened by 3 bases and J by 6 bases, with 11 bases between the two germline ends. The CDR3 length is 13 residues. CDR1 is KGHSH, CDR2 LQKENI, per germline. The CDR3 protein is CASSPQGGDGYTF. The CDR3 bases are TGTGCCAGCTCACCCCAGGGCGGGGATGGCTACACCTTC.

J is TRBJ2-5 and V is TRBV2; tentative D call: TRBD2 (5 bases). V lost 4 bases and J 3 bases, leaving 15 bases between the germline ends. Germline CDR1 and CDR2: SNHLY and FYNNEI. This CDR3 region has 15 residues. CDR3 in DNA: TGTGCCAGCAGTGTGGGCGAATGGGAGAAAGAGACCCAGTACTTC. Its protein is CASSVGEWEKETQYF.

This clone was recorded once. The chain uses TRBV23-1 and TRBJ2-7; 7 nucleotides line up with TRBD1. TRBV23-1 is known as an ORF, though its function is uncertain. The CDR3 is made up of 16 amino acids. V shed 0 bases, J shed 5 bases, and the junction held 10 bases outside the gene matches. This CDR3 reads CASSQSRPEQGNEQYF. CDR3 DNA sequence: TGCGCCAGCAGTCAATCGAGGCCGGAACAGGGGAACGAGCAGTACTTC.

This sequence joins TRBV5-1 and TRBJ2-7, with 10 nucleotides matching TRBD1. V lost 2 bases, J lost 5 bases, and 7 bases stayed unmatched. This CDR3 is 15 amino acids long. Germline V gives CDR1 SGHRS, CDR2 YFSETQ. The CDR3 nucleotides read TGCGCCAGCAGCTTCGGACAGGGGGTTTGGAACGAGCAGTACTTC. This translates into CASSFGQGVWNEQYF. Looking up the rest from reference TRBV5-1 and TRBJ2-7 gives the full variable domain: KAGVTQTPRYLIKTRGQQVTLSCSPISGHRSVSWYQQTPGQGLQFLFEYFSETQRNKGNFPGRFSGRQFSNSRSEMNVSTLELGDSALYLCASSFGQGVWNEQYFGPGTRLTVT.

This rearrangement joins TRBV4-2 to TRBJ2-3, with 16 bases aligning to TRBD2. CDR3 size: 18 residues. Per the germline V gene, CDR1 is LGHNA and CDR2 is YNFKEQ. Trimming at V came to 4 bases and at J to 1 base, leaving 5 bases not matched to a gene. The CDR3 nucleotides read TGTGCCAGCAGCCCGGGACTAGCGGGAGGGCCCGGCACAGATACGCAGTATTTT. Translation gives CASSPGLAGGPGTDTQYF.

This chain's CDR3 is CAWSGVQGLGYTF. CDR3 DNA sequence: TGTGCCTGGAGCGGTGTCCAGGGGCTCGGCTACACCTTC. The rearrangement links TRBV30 to TRBJ1-2; D possibly corresponds to TRBD1 (6 bases). Germline lookup yields CDR1 GTSNPN and CDR2 SVGIG (reference sequence). CDR3 length equals 13 residues. The V gene lost 3 bases and the J gene lost 8 bases, with 16 bases spanning the gap.

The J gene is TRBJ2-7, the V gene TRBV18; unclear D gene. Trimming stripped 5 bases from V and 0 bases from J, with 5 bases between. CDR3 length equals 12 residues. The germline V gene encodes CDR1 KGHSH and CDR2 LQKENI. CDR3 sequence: CASSESSYEQYF. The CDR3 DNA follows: TGTGCCAGCTCAGAGAGCTCCTACGAGCAGTACTTC.

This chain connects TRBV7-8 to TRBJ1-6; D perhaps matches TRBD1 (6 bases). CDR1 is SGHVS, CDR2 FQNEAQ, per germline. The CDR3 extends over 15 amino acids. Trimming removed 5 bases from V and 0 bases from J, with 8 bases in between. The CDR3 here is CASSPRGSYNSPLHF. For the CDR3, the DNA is TGTGCCAGCAGCCCCAGGGGCTCCTATAATTCACCCCTCCACTTT.

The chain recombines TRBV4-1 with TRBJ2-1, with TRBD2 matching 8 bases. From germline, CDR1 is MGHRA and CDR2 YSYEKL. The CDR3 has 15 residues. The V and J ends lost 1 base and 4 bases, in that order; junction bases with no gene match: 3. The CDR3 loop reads CASSQVTSGYNEQFF. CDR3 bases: TGCGCCAGCAGCCAAGTTACTAGCGGTTACAATGAGCAGTTCTTC.

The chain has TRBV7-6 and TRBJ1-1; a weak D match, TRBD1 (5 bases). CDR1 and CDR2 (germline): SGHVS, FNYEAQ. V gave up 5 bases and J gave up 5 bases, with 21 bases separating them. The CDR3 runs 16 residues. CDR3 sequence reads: CASSPTVLGRWTEAFF. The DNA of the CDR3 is TGTGCCAGCAGCCCGACAGTGTTGGGCCGATGGACTGAAGCTTTCTTT.

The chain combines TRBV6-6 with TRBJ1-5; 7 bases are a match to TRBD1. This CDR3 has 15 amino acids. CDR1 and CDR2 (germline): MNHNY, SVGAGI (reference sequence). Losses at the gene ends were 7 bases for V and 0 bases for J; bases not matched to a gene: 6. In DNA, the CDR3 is TGTGCCAGCATTCAACAGGGGATTAGCAATCAGCCCCAGCATTTT. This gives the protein CASIQQGISNQPQHF.

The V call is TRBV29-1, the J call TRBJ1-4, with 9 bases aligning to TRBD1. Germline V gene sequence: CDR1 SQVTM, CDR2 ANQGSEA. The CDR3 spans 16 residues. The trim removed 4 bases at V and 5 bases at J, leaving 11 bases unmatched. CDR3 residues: CSVGEGGTGPNEKLFF. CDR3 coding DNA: TGCAGCGTTGGAGAAGGGGGGACAGGGCCGAATGAAAAACTGTTTTTT.

CDR3 nucleotide sequence: TGTGCCAGCAGTTCAGGGTTGGCGGCAGATACGCAGTATTTT. Amino acid sequence: CASSSGLAADTQYF. V gene TRBV6-1 combines with J gene TRBJ2-3, with TRBD1 as a possible D gene (5 bases). Trimming left V 5 bases short and J 4 bases short, with 13 bases between. Looked up from germline, CDR1 is MNHNS and CDR2 is SASEGT. The CDR3 spans 14 residues.

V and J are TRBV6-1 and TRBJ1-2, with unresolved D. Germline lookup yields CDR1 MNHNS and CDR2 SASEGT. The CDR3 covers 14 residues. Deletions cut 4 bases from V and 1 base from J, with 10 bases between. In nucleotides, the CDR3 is TGTGCCAGCAGTGGAGGCGGGAATAACTATGGCTACACCTTC. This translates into CASSGGGNNYGYTF.

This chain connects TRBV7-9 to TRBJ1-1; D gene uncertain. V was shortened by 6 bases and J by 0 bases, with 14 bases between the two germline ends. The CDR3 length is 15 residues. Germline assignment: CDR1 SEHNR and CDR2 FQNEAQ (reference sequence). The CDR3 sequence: CASRGVRQLNTEAFF. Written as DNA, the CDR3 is TGTGCCAGCAGGGGAGTTAGGCAACTGAACACTGAAGCTTTCTTT.

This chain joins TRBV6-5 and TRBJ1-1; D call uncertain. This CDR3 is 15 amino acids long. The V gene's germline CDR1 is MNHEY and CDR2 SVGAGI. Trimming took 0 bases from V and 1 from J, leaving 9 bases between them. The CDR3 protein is CASSYSIVGNTEAFF. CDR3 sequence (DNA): TGTGCCAGCAGTTACTCGATCGTCGGGAACACTGAAGCTTTCTTT.

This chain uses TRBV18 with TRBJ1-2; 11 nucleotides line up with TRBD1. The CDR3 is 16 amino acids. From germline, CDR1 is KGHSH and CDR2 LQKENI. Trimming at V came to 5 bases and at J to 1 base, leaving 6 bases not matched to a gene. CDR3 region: CASSFRDRGFNYGYTF. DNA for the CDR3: TGTGCCAGCTCATTCCGGGACAGGGGGTTTAACTATGGCTACACCTTC.

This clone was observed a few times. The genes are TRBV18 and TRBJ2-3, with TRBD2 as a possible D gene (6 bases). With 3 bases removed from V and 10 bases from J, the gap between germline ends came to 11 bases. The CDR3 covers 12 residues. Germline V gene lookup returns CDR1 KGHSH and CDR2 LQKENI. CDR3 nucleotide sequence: TGTGCCAGCTCACCGGAGGGACCCGCGCAGTATTTT. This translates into CASSPEGPAQYF.

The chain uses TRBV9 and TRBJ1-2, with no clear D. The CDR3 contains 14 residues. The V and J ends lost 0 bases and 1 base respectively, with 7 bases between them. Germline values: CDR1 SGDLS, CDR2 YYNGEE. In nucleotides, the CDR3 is TGTGCCAGCAGCGTAGGGCAGAATAACTATGGCTACACCTTC. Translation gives CASSVGQNNYGYTF. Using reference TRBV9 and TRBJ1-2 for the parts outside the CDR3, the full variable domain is DSGVTQTPKHLITATGQRVTLRCSPRSGDLSVYWYQQSLDQGLQFLIQYYNGEERAKGNILERFSAQQFPDLHSELNLSSLELGDSALYFCASSVGQNNYGYTFGSGTRLTVV.

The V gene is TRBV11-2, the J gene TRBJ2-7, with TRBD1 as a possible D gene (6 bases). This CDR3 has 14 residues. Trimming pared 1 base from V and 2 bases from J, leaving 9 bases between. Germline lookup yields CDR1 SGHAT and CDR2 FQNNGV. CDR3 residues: CASSLGSGAYEQYF. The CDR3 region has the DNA TGTGCCAGCAGCTTAGGTTCAGGGGCCTACGAGCAGTACTTC.

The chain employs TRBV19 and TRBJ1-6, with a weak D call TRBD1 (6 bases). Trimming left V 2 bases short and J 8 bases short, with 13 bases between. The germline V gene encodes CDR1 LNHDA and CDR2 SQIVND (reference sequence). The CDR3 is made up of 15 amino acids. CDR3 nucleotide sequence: TGTGCCAGTAGTATATTTGAGGACAGCTATTCACCCCTCCACTTT. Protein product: CASSIFEDSYSPLHF.

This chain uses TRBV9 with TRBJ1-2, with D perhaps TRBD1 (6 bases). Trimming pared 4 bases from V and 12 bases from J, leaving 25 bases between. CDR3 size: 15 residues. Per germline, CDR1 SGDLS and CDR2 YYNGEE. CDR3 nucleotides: TGTGCCAGCAGCACGGAACAGGGCCGTTTGAGAAGGGACACCTTC. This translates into CASSTEQGRLRRDTF.